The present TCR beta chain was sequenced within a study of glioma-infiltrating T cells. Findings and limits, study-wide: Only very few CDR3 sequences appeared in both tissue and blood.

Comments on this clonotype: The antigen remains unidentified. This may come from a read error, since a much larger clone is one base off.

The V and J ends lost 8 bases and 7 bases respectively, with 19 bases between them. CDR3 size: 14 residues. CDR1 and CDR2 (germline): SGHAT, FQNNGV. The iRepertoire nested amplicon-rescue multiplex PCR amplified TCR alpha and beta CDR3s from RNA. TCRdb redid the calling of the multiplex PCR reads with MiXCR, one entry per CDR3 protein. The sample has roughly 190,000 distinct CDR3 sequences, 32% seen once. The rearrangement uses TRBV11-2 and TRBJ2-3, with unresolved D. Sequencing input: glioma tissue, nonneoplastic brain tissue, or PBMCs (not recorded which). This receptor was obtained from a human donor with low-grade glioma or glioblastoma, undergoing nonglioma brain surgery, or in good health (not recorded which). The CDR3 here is CASGSTKRSYTQYF. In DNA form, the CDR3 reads TGTGCCAGCGGCTCGACAAAGAGATCGTATACGCAGTATTTT.